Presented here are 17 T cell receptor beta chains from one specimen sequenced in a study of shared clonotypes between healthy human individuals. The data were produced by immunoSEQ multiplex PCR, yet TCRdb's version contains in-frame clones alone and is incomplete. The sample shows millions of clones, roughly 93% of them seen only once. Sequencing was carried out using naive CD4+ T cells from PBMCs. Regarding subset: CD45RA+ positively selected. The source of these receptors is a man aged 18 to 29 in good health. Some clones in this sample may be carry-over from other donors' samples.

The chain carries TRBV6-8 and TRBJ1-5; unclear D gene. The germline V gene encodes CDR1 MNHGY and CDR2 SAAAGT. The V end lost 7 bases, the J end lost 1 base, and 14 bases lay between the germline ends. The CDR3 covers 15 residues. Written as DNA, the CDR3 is TGTGCCAGCAAAACGCATAAGGAAAGCAATCAGCCCCAGCATTTT. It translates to CASKTHKESNQPQHF.

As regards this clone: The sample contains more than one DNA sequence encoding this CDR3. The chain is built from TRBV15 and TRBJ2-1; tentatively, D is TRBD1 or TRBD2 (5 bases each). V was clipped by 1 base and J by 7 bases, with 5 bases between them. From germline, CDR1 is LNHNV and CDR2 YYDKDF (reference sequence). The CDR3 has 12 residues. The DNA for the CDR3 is TGTGCCACCAGCAGAGGGGGGAATGAGCAGTTCTTC. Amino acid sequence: CATSRGGNEQFF.

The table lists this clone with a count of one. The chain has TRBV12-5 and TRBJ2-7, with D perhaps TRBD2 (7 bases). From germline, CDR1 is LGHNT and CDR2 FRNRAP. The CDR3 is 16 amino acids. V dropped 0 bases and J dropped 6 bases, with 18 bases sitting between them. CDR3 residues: CASGLVEGGALLEQYF. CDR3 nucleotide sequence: TGTGCTAGTGGTTTGGTAGAGGGGGGGGCCCTACTCGAGCAGTACTTC.

CDR3 sequence reads: CASRPDRVYGYTF. CDR3 sequence (DNA): TGTGCCAGCAGGCCAGACAGGGTATATGGCTACACCTTC. V usage is TRBV28 and J usage is TRBJ1-2; 7 bases map to TRBD1. This CDR3 region has 13 residues. Germline V lookup: CDR1 MDHEN, CDR2 SYDVKM. After removal of 6 bases from V and 5 bases from J, the junction contained 6 bases not matched to a gene.

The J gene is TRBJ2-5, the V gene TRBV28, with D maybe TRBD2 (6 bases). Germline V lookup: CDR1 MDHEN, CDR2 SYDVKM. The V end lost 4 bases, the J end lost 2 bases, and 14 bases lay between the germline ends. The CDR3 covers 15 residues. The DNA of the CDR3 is TGTGCCAGCAGTTCGCCCCGGGACTTTCAAGAGACCCAGTACTTC. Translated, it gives CASSSPRDFQETQYF. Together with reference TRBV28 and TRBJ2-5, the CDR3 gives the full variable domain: DVKVTQSSRYLVKRTGEKVFLECVQDMDHENMFWYRQDPGLGLRLIYFSYDVKMKEKGDIPEGYSVSREKKERFSLILESASTNQTSMYLCASSSPRDFQETQYFGPGTRLLVL.

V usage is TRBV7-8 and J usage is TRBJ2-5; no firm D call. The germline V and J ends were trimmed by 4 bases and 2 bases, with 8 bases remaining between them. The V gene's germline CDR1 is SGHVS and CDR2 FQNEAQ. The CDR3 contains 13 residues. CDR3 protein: CASSYGGQETQYF. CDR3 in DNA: TGTGCCAGCAGCTACGGCGGACAAGAGACCCAGTACTTC. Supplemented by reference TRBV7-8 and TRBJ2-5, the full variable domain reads GAGVSQSPRYKVAKRGQDVALRCDPISGHVSLFWYQQALGQGPEFLTYFQNEAQLDKSGLPSDRFFAERPEGSVSTLKIQRTQQEDSAVYLCASSYGGQETQYFGPGTRLLVL.

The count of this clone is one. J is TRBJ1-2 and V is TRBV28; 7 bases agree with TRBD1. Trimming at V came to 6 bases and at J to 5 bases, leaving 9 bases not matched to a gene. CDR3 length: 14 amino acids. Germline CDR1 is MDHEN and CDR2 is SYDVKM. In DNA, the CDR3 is TGTGCCAGCAGCTCTAGGGGGCGGGGGTATGGCTACACCTTC. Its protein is CASSSRGRGYGYTF.

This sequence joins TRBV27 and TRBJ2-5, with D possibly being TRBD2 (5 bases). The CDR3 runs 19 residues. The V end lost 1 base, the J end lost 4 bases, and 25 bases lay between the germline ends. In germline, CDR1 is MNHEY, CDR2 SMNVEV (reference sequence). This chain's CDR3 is CASSLFGLGPLGGRETQYF. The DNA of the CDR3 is TGTGCCAGCAGTTTATTTGGATTGGGTCCACTCGGCGGGCGAGAGACCCAGTACTTC.

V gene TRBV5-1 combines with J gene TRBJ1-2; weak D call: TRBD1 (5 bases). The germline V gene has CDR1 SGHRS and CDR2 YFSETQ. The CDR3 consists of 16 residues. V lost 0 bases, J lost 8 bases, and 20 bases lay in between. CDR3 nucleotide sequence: TGCGCCAGCAGCTTGGACTTCGGGGCCGCCTATGGCGGCTACACCTTC. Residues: CASSLDFGAAYGGYTF.

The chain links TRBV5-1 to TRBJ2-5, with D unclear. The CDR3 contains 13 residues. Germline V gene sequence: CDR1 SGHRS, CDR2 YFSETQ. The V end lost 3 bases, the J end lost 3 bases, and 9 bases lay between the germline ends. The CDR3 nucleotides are TGCGCCAGCAGCTACGGACCCGAAGAGACCCAGTACTTC. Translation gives CASSYGPEETQYF. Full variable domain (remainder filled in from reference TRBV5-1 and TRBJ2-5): KAGVTQTPRYLIKTRGQQVTLSCSPISGHRSVSWYQQTPGQGLQFLFEYFSETQRNKGNFPGRFSGRQFSNSRSEMNVSTLELGDSALYLCASSYGPEETQYFGPGTRLLVL.

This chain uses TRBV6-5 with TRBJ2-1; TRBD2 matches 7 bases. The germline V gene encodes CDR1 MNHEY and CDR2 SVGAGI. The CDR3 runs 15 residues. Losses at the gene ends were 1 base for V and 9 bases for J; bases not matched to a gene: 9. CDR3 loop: CASSYFRGSGGEQFF. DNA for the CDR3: TGTGCCAGCAGTTACTTTCGGGGATCGGGGGGTGAGCAGTTCTTC.

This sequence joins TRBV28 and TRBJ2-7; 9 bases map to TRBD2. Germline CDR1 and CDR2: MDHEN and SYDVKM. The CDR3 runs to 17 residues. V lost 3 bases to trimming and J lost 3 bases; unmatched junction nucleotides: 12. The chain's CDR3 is CASSFLAGASANYEQYF. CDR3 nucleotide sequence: TGTGCCAGCAGTTTCTTAGCGGGGGCTAGCGCGAACTACGAGCAGTACTTC.

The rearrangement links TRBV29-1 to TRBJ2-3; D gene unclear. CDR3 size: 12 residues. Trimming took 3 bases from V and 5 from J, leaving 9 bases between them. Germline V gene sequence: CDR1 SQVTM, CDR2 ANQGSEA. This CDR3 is CSVEGALDTQYF. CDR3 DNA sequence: TGCAGCGTTGAGGGTGCGTTAGATACGCAGTATTTT.

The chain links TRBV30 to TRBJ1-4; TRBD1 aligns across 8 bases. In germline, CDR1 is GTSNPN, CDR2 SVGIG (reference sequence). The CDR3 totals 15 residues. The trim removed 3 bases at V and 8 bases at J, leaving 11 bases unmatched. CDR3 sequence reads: CAWRDTGGSGEKLFF. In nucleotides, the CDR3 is TGTGCCTGGAGAGACACAGGGGGGAGTGGCGAAAAACTGTTTTTT.

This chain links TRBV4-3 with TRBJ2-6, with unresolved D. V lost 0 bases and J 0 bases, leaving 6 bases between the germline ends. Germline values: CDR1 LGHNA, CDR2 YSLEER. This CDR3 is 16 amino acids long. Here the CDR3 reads CASSQDTSSGANVLTF. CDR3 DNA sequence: TGCGCCAGCAGCCAAGATACCAGCTCTGGGGCCAACGTCCTGACTTTC.

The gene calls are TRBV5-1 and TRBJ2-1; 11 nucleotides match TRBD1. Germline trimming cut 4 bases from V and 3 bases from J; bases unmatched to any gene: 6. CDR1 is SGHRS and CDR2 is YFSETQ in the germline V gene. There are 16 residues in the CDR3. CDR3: CASSPGQGVGYNEQFF. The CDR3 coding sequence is TGCGCCAGCAGCCCGGGACAGGGGGTCGGCTACAATGAGCAGTTCTTC.

The CDR3, as DNA: TGCGCCAGCAGCTACTATTTTGAGGGGGCCAACGTCCTGACTTTC. Protein: CASSYYFEGANVLTF. This sequence joins TRBV5-1 and TRBJ2-6; unclear D gene. The CDR3 is 15 residues long. Germline V gene data show CDR1 as SGHRS and CDR2 as YFSETQ. Trimming stripped 3 bases from V and 4 bases from J, with 11 bases between.